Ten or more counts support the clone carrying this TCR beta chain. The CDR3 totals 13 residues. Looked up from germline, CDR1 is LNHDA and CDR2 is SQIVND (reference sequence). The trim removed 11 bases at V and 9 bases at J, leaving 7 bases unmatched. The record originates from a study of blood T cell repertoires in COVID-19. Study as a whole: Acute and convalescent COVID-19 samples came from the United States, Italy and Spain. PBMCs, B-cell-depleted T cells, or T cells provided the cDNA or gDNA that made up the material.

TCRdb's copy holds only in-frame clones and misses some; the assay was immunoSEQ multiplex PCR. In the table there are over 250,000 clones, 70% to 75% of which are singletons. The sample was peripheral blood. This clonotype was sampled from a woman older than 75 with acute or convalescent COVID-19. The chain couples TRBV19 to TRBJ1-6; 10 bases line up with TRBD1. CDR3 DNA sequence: TGTGCCGGAGGGGGACAGGGGAGTTCACCCCTCCACTTT. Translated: CAGGGQGSSPLHF. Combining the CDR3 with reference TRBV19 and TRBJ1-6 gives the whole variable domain DGGITQSPKYLFRKEGQNVTLSCEQNLNHDAMYWYRQDPGQGLRLIYYSQIVNDFQKGDIAEGYSVSREKKESFPLTVTSAQKNPTAFYLCAGGGQGSSPLHFGNGTRLTVT.